The sequence of this TCR beta chain was determined in a study of cytomegalovirus exposure and HLA in healthy donors. PCR employed 60 Vbeta and 13 Jbeta primers. Assay: immunoSEQ multiplex PCR; the TCRdb copy retains only in-frame clones and omits some. The sample data list roughly 71,000 clones. Findings and limits, study-wide: The study listed approximately 170 cytomegalovirus-associated TCR beta chains.

V was clipped by 6 bases and J by 7 bases; unmatched bases: 6. This CDR3 comprises 16 residues. Per the germline V gene, CDR1 is LNHDA and CDR2 is SQIVND (reference sequence). Remarks on this clone: As yet, its antigen is unknown.

The sequence was obtained from a middle-aged woman in good health and CMV-seropositive. Sequenced input: PBMCs. The chain joins TRBV19 to TRBJ2-2; TRBD2 aligns across 15 bases. The CDR3 loop is CASRGTSGRYNGELFF. CDR3 bases: TGTGCCAGTAGAGGGACTAGCGGGAGGTATAACGGGGAGCTGTTTTTT. The whole variable domain, remainder taken from reference TRBV19 and TRBJ2-2, is DGGITQSPKYLFRKEGQNVTLSCEQNLNHDAMYWYRQDPGQGLRLIYYSQIVNDFQKGDIAEGYSVSREKKESFPLTVTSAQKNPTAFYLCASRGTSGRYNGELFFGEGSRLTVL.